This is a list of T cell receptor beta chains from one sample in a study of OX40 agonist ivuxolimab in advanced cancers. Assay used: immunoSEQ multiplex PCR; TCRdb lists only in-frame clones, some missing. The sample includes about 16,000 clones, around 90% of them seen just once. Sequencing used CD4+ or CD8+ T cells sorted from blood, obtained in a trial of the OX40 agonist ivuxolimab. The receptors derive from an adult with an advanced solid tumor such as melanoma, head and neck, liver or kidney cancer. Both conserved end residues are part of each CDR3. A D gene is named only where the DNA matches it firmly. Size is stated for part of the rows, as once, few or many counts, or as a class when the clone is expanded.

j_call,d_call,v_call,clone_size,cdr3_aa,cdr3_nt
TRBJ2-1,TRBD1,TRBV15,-,CATSREVQGAQNEQFF,TGTGCCACCAGCAGAGAGGTCCAGGGGGCGCAGAATGAGCAGTTCTTC
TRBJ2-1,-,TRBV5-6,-,CASRMAAGRNEQFF,TGTGCCAGCAGAATGGCGGCGGGGCGCAATGAGCAGTTCTTC
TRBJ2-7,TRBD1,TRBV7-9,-,CASRLTGGYEQYF,TGTGCCAGCCGACTTACAGGGGGCTACGAGCAGTACTTC
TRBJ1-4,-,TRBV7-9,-,CASSLGQFGEKLFF,TGTGCCAGCAGCTTAGGGCAGTTCGGTGAAAAACTGTTTTTT
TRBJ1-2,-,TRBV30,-,CAWSDGTFSYGYTF,TGTGCCTGGAGTGACGGGACCTTCTCTTATGGCTACACCTTC
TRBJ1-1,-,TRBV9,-,CASSVEGGQGTEAFF,TGTGCCAGCAGCGTAGAGGGGGGTCAGGGCACTGAAGCTTTCTTT
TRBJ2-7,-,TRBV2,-,CASSEWQGPSYEQYF,TGTGCCAGCAGTGAGTGGCAGGGACCTTCCTACGAGCAGTACTTC
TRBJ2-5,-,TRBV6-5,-,CASSFGHKQETQYF,TGTGCCAGCAGTTTCGGACACAAACAAGAGACCCAGTACTTC
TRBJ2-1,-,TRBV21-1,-,CASNSSSGRGTYNEQFF,TGTGCCAGCAATAGCAGTAGCGGGCGGGGCACCTACAATGAGCAGTTCTTC
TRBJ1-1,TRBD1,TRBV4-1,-,CASSQGGQGGIWAEAFF,TGCGCCAGCAGCCAAGGGGGCCAGGGGGGGATATGGGCTGAAGCTTTCTTT
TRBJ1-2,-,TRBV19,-,CASSMGGFGTQYTF,TGTGCCAGTAGTATGGGGGGGTTTGGTACCCAATACACCTTC
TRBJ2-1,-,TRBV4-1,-,CASSQGDYYNEQFF,TGTGCCAGCAGCCAGGGGGACTACTACAATGAGCAGTTCTTC
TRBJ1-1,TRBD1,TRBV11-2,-,CASSQGDTYTEAFF,TGTGCCAGCAGCCAGGGGGACACTTACACTGAAGCTTTCTTT
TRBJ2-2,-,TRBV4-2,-,CASSQDLYEAGELFF,TGTGCCAGCAGCCAAGACCTGTACGAAGCCGGGGAGCTGTTTTTT
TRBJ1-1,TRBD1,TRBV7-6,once,CASSLGQGNTEAFF,TGTGCCAGCAGCTTAGGACAGGGGAACACTGAAGCTTTCTTT
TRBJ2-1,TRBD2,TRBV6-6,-,CASSPTSRSEQFF,TGTGCCAGCAGTCCGACTAGCCGCAGTGAGCAGTTCTTC
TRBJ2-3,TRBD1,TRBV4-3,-,CASSHGQGQLDTQYF,TGCGCCAGCAGCCACGGACAGGGGCAGTTAGATACGCAGTATTTT
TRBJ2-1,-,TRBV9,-,CASSGGQIYNEQFF,TGTGCCAGCAGCGGAGGACAGATTTACAATGAGCAGTTCTTC
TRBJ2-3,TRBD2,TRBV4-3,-,CASSPSLADNTDTQYF,TGCGCCAGCAGCCCGTCACTAGCGGATAACACAGATACGCAGTATTTT
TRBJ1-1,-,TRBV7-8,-,CASSPEVDLNTEAFF,TGTGCCAGCAGCCCAGAAGTGGATTTGAACACTGAAGCTTTCTTT
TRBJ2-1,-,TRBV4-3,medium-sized,CASSQDFHNEQFF,TGCGCCAGCAGCCAAGATTTTCATAATGAGCAGTTCTTC
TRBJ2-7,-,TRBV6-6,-,CASSVGLPYEQYF,TGTGCCAGCAGTGTAGGACTGCCCTACGAGCAGTACTTC
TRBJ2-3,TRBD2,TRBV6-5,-,CASSPRSGSDYF,TGTGCCAGCAGCCCACGGAGCGGGAGTGACTATTTT
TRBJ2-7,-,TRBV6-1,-,CASSATEGYEQYF,TGTGCCAGCAGTGCGACAGAAGGTTACGAGCAGTACTTC
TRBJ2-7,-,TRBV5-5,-,CASSLARGSSYEQYF,TGTGCCAGCAGCTTGGCGCGGGGTAGCTCCTACGAGCAGTACTTC
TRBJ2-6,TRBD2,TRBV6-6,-,CASSSGGAGANVLTF,TGTGCCAGCAGCTCGGGGGGGGCTGGGGCCAACGTCCTGACTTTC
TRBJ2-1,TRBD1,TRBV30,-,CAWRGTGRGQFF,TGTGCCTGGCGGGGGACAGGGCGGGGGCAGTTCTTC
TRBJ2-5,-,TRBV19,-,CASSPRDRQETQYF,TGTGCCAGTAGTCCGCGTGACAGGCAAGAGACCCAGTACTTC
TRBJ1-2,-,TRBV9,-,CASSVGDTYGYTF,TGTGCCAGCAGCGTAGGGGATACCTATGGCTACACCTTC
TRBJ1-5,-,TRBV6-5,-,CASSLTSPTPHQPQHF,TGTGCCAGCAGTTTAACTTCCCCAACCCCGCATCAGCCCCAGCATTTT
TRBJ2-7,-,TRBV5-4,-,CASSLAGPVIYEQYF,TGTGCCAGCAGCTTGGCGGGACCCGTCATTTACGAGCAGTACTTC
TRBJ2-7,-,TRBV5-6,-,CASSLSGSSYEQYF,TGTGCCAGCAGCTTGAGTGGGAGCTCCTACGAGCAGTACTTC
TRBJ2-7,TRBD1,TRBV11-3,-,CASSRQGADEQYF,TGTGCCAGCAGCCGACAGGGGGCGGACGAGCAGTACTTC
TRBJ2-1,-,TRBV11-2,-,CASSQGDYYNEQFF,TGTGCCAGCAGCCAGGGGGACTACTACAATGAGCAGTTCTTC
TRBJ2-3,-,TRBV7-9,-,CASSPGGFADTQYF,TGTGCCAGCAGCCCCGGCGGGTTTGCAGATACGCAGTATTTT
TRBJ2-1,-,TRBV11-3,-,CASSLVALAGGDEQFF,TGTGCCAGCAGCTTAGTCGCACTAGCTGGAGGTGATGAGCAGTTCTTC
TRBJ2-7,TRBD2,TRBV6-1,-,CASSEPRGGAFYEQYF,TGTGCCAGCAGTGAACCCCGGGGGGGGGCGTTCTACGAGCAGTACTTC
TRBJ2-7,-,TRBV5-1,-,CASSSRYEQYF,TGCGCCAGCAGCTCACGCTACGAGCAGTACTTC
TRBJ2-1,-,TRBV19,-,CASSIGGIGIYNEQFF,TGTGCCAGTAGTATAGGCGGGATCGGGATCTACAATGAGCAGTTCTTC
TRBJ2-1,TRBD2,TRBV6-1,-,CATGTSSNEQFF,TGTGCAACCGGGACTAGCAGTAATGAGCAGTTCTTC
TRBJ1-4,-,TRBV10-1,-,CASSEVGQPLFF,TGCGCCAGCAGTGAGGTCGGTCAGCCTTTGTTTTTT
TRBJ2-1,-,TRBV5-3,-,CASSLAWIGRNEQFF,TGTGCCAGCAGCTTGGCCTGGATAGGGAGAAATGAGCAGTTCTTC
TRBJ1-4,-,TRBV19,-,CASGWVGNNEKLFF,TGTGCCAGTGGGTGGGTAGGGAACAATGAAAAACTGTTTTTT
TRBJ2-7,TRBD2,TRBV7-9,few,CASSPQRDYSYEQYF,TGTGCCAGCAGCCCCCAAAGGGACTACTCCTACGAGCAGTACTTC
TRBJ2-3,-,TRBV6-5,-,CASSSSRATTDTQYF,TGTGCCAGCAGCTCTAGTAGGGCCACCACAGATACGCAGTATTTT
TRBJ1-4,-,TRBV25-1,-,CASGVGEKLFF,TGTGCCAGCGGGGTGGGGGAAAAACTGTTTTTT
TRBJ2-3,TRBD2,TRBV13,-,CASSLGSGSRTDTQYF,TGTGCCAGCAGCTTAGGTAGCGGGAGTCGGACAGATACGCAGTATTTT